This T cell receptor beta chain was obtained from a study of metastatic and nonmetastatic thyroid tumors. Study as a whole: Malignant and benign thyroid patients had repertoires compared in peripheral blood and tumor or nodule tissue. Study results and limitations: TCR beta diversity was reportedly significantly higher in malignant thyroid tumors than benign nodules, in blood and tumor.

By share, this clone ranks as medium-sized. The antigen is undetermined. The CDR3 extends over 13 amino acids. V gave up 6 bases and J gave up 7 bases, with 15 bases separating them. Germline values: CDR1 MNHNS, CDR2 SASEGT. In the source study's methods: The study's classifier, a distant-metastasis tool for papillary thyroid cancer, was built using CDR3 differences across clinicopathological groups. TCRdb re-analyzed the PCR reads using MiXCR. It is TCRdb's table, rather than the study itself, that gives the V and J calls and clone size. Among around 13,000 clones listed, 20% to 25% were seen once. Treatment of any kind had been given to no patient before thyroid surgery.

V gene TRBV6-1 combines with J gene TRBJ1-1; weak D call: TRBD1 (5 bases). Sequenced material: blood. The TCR sequence derives from a female donor with papillary thyroid cancer or a benign thyroid nodule (not recorded which). Some clones in this sample may be carry-over from other donors' samples. As DNA, the CDR3 is TGTGCCAGCAGATATCGACAGCTGGGTGAAGCTTTCTTT. This translates into CASRYRQLGEAFF.